This entry concerns a single T cell receptor beta chain. The data originate from a study of long-term antiretroviral therapy in people with HIV. The run of the v3.0 immunoSEQ assay was at survey level. The assay was immunoSEQ multiplex PCR, and TCRdb's table has in-frame clones only and misses some. The sample yields about 19,000 clones, approximately 90% seen once. V gave up 0 bases and J gave up 2 bases; unmatched junction bases: 6. This CDR3 is 17 amino acids long. Per the germline V gene, CDR1 is SGHRS and CDR2 is YFSETQ. Treatment locations for all participants with HIV were in the United States. Sequenced material: unsorted PBMCs, taken 2.1 years after starting antiretroviral therapy. The chain joins TRBV5-1 to TRBJ2-5, with 11 nucleotides matching TRBD2. The TCR comes from a man younger than 35 with HIV. CDR3 in amino acids: CASSLELAGVFQETQYF. The CDR3 bases are TGCGCCAGCAGCTTGGAACTAGCGGGAGTTTTTCAAGAGACCCAGTACTTC.